Presented here are 21 T cell receptor beta chains from one specimen sequenced in a study of PD-1 blockade in classical Hodgkin lymphoma. The patients all showed relapse after autologous stem cell transplantation, while their brentuximab vedotin exposure varied. Here immunoSEQ multiplex PCR was the method, and the copy in TCRdb shows in-frame clones only, minus some. The data show tens of thousands of clones, 87% seen once. Source: peripheral blood mononuclear cells (PBMCs), taken at baseline. The receptor set was obtained from a human donor with classical Hodgkin lymphoma.

The DNA of the CDR3 is TGTGCCAGCTCACCACAGGCAGGAAGCTCCTATAATTCACCCCTCCACTTT. It encodes CASSPQAGSSYNSPLHF. The chain has TRBV18 and TRBJ1-6, with D unclear. V lost 1 base and J lost 0, with 10 bases in between. Germline values: CDR1 KGHSH, CDR2 LQKENI. The CDR3 spans 17 residues.

The chain uses TRBV11-2 and TRBJ2-1, with D perhaps matching TRBD2 (8 bases). The CDR3 loop spans 16 amino acids. Per germline, CDR1 SGHAT and CDR2 FQNNGV. V lost 5 bases and J 5 bases, leaving 19 bases between the germline ends. CDR3 region: CASSHREGQPDNEQFF. The CDR3 region has the DNA TGTGCCAGCAGCCACCGGGAGGGACAGCCAGACAATGAGCAGTTCTTC. The variable domain in full, completed from reference TRBV11-2 and TRBJ2-1, reads EAGVAQSPRYKIIEKRQSVAFWCNPISGHATLYWYQQILGQGPKLLIQFQNNGVVDDSQLPKDRFSAERLKGVDSTLKIQPAKLEDSAVYLCASSHREGQPDNEQFFGPGTRLTVL.

The chain's CDR3 is CAISQDRVDTEAFF. For the CDR3, the DNA is TGTGCCATCAGTCAAGACAGGGTCGACACTGAAGCTTTCTTT. The V call is TRBV10-3, the J call TRBJ1-1, with TRBD1 matching over 7 bases. The junction had 6 bases not matched to a gene; V was cut back by 5 bases and J by 3 bases. This CDR3 is built from 14 residues. Germline CDR1 and CDR2: ENHRY and SYGVKD.

In nucleotides, the CDR3 is TGTGCCAGCAGTTCCTTTCAGGGGGGGGAGACCCAGTACTTC. Protein sequence: CASSSFQGGETQYF. This chain uses TRBV6-5 with TRBJ2-5, with D possibly called TRBD1 or TRBD2 (7 bases each). The ends were cut back, 4 bases at V and 5 bases at J, with 14 bases in the middle. In germline, CDR1 is MNHEY, CDR2 SVGAGI. The CDR3 extends over 14 amino acids.

The V and J genes are TRBV30 and TRBJ1-5; D uncertain. V was trimmed by 0 bases and J by 0 bases, leaving 12 bases between them. Germline CDR1 is GTSNPN and CDR2 is SVGIG (reference sequence). The CDR3 has 16 amino acids. In nucleotides, the CDR3 is TGTGCCTGGAGTGTAAGTCTTCACAATAGCAATCAGCCCCAGCATTTT. Its protein product is CAWSVSLHNSNQPQHF.

Of note for this clone: The germline gene is not matched at one end of the junction; a read error may be the cause. The chain combines TRBV7-9 with TRBJ1-1, with a tentative D call TRBD1 (5 bases). The CDR3 totals 11 residues. Germline lookup yields CDR1 SEHNR and CDR2 FQNEAQ (reference sequence). The CDR3 sequence is CASSLAPGALF. DNA for the CDR3: TGTGCCAGCAGCTTAGCCCCTGGGGCACTGTTT.

The chain links TRBV10-3 to TRBJ1-1, with D maybe TRBD1 (5 bases). The CDR3 is 16 residues long. The V gene lost 6 bases and the J gene lost 1 base, with 18 bases spanning the gap. Germline V gene lookup returns CDR1 ENHRY and CDR2 SYGVKD. The CDR3 region has the DNA TGTGCCATCAGGGAGAGCACCAGGGAAAGGAACACTGAAGCTTTCTTT. It is translated as CAIRESTRERNTEAFF.

V is TRBV6-1 and J is TRBJ1-4, with D possibly being TRBD1 (5 bases). This CDR3 is built from 14 residues. V was shortened by 11 bases and J by 6 bases, with 19 bases between the two germline ends. The V gene's germline CDR1 is MNHNS and CDR2 SASEGT. The CDR3 DNA sequence: TGTGCCTTCAGGGACGGCTCTGGGGATGAAAAACTGTTTTTT. Protein sequence: CAFRDGSGDEKLFF.

This clone came up a few times. The rearrangement joins TRBV5-1 to TRBJ2-3, with D possibly TRBD2 on 6 matching bases. CDR3 length: 17 amino acids. Germline CDR1 SGHRS, CDR2 YFSETQ. The V and J ends lost 0 bases and 6 bases respectively, with 20 bases between them. CDR3 in DNA: TGCGCCAGCAGCTTGGAGGCGGGGACCAGGATTCGGGATACGCAGTATTTT. Its translation: CASSLEAGTRIRDTQYF.

The rearrangement links TRBV5-8 to TRBJ2-6; unclear D gene. Looked up from germline, CDR1 is SGHTS and CDR2 is YDEGEE. CDR3 length equals 14 residues. The V end lost 1 base, the J end lost 4 bases, and 6 bases lay between the germline ends. The CDR3 nucleotides are TGTGCCAGCAGCTTGTTTTCCGGGGCCAACGTCCTGACTTTC. Protein: CASSLFSGANVLTF.

CDR3 coding DNA: TGTGCCAGCTCCCCCAACGGACAGGGGGCGAATAATTCACCCCTCCACTTT. Translating gives CASSPNGQGANNSPLHF. The chain combines TRBV18 with TRBJ1-6, with 11 bases that match TRBD1. There are 17 residues in the CDR3. CDR1 is KGHSH and CDR2 is LQKENI in the germline V gene. V trimming: 6 bases; J trimming: 5 bases; junction bases outside the gene matches: 9.

This chain links TRBV7-2 with TRBJ2-7, with TRBD1 matching 8 bases. CDR1 SGHTA and CDR2 FQGNSA come from the germline V gene. The CDR3 spans 14 residues. The trim removed 5 bases at V and 5 bases at J, leaving 8 bases unmatched. The DNA of the CDR3 is TGTGCCAGCAGCCGTCGGACAGGGTCGCACGAGCAGTACTTC. Its translation is CASSRRTGSHEQYF. The whole variable domain, filled in from reference TRBV7-2 and TRBJ2-7, reads GAGVSQSPSNKVTEKGKDVELRCDPISGHTALYWYRQSLGQGLEFLIYFQGNSAPDKSGLPSDRFSAERTGGSVSTLTIQRTQQEDSAVYLCASSRRTGSHEQYFGPGTRLTVT.

V is TRBV11-2 and J is TRBJ1-6; weak D call: TRBD1 (5 bases). The CDR3 consists of 15 residues. V was trimmed by 1 base and J by 10 bases, leaving 14 bases between them. CDR1 SGHAT and CDR2 FQNNGV come from the germline V gene. This chain's CDR3 is CASSLGPGMGSPLHF. The CDR3 DNA reads TGTGCCAGCAGCTTAGGGCCAGGGATGGGCTCACCCCTCCACTTT.

CDR3: CAWSNLSYKQFF. DNA for the CDR3: TGTGCCTGGAGTAATCTAAGCTACAAGCAGTTCTTC. This chain connects TRBV30 to TRBJ2-1; D not resolved. The CDR3 runs to 12 residues. Trimming stripped 2 bases from V and 11 bases from J, with 13 bases between. CDR1 is GTSNPN, CDR2 SVGIG, per germline (reference sequence).

The rearrangement joins TRBV4-1 to TRBJ1-1; the D is unclear. CDR3 length: 13 residues. Per the germline V gene, CDR1 is MGHRA and CDR2 is YSYEKL. Trimming shortened V by 6 bases and J by 0 bases, and 8 bases separated the two germline ends. CDR3 sequence (DNA): TGCGCCAGCAGAAGGGTTGTGAACACTGAAGCTTTCTTT. This encodes CASRRVVNTEAFF.

This chain connects TRBV2 to TRBJ1-2; perhaps TRBD1 as D (5 bases). The germline gives CDR1 SNHLY, CDR2 FYNNEI. Trimming cost V 2 bases and J 5 bases, with 12 bases left between them. This CDR3 has 14 residues. The CDR3 bases are TGTGCCAGCAGTGAATGGGGTGGGGGGTATGGCTACACCTTC. Residues: CASSEWGGGYGYTF.

This sequence joins TRBV5-4 and TRBJ1-5; possible D gene TRBD1, 5 bases. CDR1 and CDR2 (germline): SGHNT, YYREEE (reference sequence). This CDR3 has 13 residues. Trimming shortened V by 4 bases and J by 6 bases, and 11 bases separated the two germline ends. In DNA, the CDR3 is TGTGCCAGCAGCCAAGGTAGGGGTCAGCCCCAGCATTTT. Translation gives CASSQGRGQPQHF.

The chain is built from TRBV7-2 and TRBJ1-2, with D unclear. Looked up from germline, CDR1 is SGHTA and CDR2 is FQGNSA. Trimming cost V 0 bases and J 4 bases, with 9 bases left between them. CDR3 size: 14 residues. The CDR3 region has the DNA TGTGCCAGCAGCTTAGCGCAGAGGCCCTATGGCTACACCTTC. This translates into CASSLAQRPYGYTF.

The chain couples TRBV6-1 to TRBJ2-3; D ambiguous. This CDR3 is built from 15 residues. Trimming cost V 1 base and J 1 base, with 9 bases left between them. Per germline, CDR1 MNHNS and CDR2 SASEGT. The DNA of the CDR3 is TGTGCCAGCAGTGAAGAGGCATTTCGCACAGATACGCAGTATTTT. Translation gives CASSEEAFRTDTQYF.

The CDR3 region is CASHRGQGRYEQYF. The CDR3 DNA reads as TGTGCCAGCCACCGGGGGCAGGGGAGGTACGAGCAGTACTTC. This chain links TRBV28 with TRBJ2-7, with D possibly being TRBD1 or TRBD2 (6 bases each). Per the germline V gene, CDR1 is MDHEN and CDR2 is SYDVKM. V was shortened by 8 bases and J by 4 bases, with 18 bases between the two germline ends. The CDR3 covers 14 residues.

The chain uses TRBV5-1 and TRBJ1-2, with D tentatively TRBD1 (6 bases). The V gene's germline CDR1 is SGHRS and CDR2 YFSETQ. The CDR3 sequence is 15 residues long. V was trimmed by 1 base and J by 7 bases, leaving 17 bases between them. The CDR3 loop reads CASSLYPGASGGYTF. In DNA form, the CDR3 reads TGCGCCAGCAGCTTGTACCCAGGGGCGTCCGGTGGCTACACCTTC.